Each of the 32 T cell receptor beta chains below was sequenced from the same sample in a study of OX40 agonist ivuxolimab in advanced cancers. The data were produced by immunoSEQ multiplex PCR, yet TCRdb's version contains in-frame clones alone and is incomplete. The profile shows roughly 90,000 clones, roughly 93% of them singletons. Material: CD4+ or CD8+ T cells sorted from blood, obtained in a trial of the OX40 agonist ivuxolimab. The receptor source for this set is an adult with an advanced solid tumor such as melanoma, head and neck, liver or kidney cancer.

The chain recombines TRBV5-6 with TRBJ1-6; TRBD1 matches 7 bases. Germline V gene lookup returns CDR1 SGHDT and CDR2 YYEEEE. With 4 bases clipped from V and 12 bases from J, the junction kept 7 bases outside the gene matches. This CDR3 contains 13 residues. CDR3 region: CASSPFGDRPLHF. CDR3 in DNA: TGTGCCAGCAGCCCATTTGGGGACAGACCCCTCCACTTT.

This chain connects TRBV10-1 to TRBJ2-5; 13 bases agree with TRBD2. The CDR3 consists of 16 residues. V dropped 5 bases and J dropped 2; count of bases not matched to a gene: 5. The V gene's germline CDR1 is WNHNN and CDR2 SYGVQD (reference sequence). The CDR3 reads CASSPTSGRSQETQYF. In DNA, the CDR3 is TGCGCCAGCAGTCCGACTAGCGGGAGGTCTCAAGAGACCCAGTACTTC.

The J gene is TRBJ1-1, the V gene TRBV4-2; D remains unclear. There are 14 residues in the CDR3. The V gene's germline CDR1 is LGHNA and CDR2 YNFKEQ. The V gene lost 4 bases and the J gene lost 4 bases, with 13 bases spanning the gap. The CDR3 sequence is CASSRPESGTEAFF. CDR3 coding DNA: TGTGCCAGCAGCCGTCCGGAGTCTGGCACTGAAGCTTTCTTT.

The chain has TRBV27 and TRBJ2-7; 8 bases fit TRBD2. Germline V CDR1 and CDR2: MNHEY, SMNVEV (reference sequence). Unmatched junction bases numbered 6, after V lost 0 bases and J lost 5 bases. The CDR3 has 15 amino acids. DNA of the CDR3: TGTGCCAGCAGTTTATCTAGCGGGACTTTCCACGAGCAGTACTTC. Translation: CASSLSSGTFHEQYF.

The V call is TRBV18, the J call TRBJ2-5; D uncertain. The CDR3 consists of 13 residues. The germline V gene has CDR1 KGHSH and CDR2 LQKENI. Trimming shortened V by 2 bases and J by 0 bases, and 4 bases separated the two germline ends. The CDR3 DNA follows: TGTGCCAGCTCACCAGGGTACCAAGAGACCCAGTACTTC. This sequence encodes CASSPGYQETQYF.

As regards this clone: Sequence at one end of the junction differs from germline and may be a read error. The chain is built from TRBV6-5 and TRBJ1-1, with TRBD1 as a possible D gene (5 bases). The CDR3 runs to 11 residues. Germline assignment: CDR1 MNHEY and CDR2 SVGAGI. CDR3 region: CASRRDPEAFF. The CDR3 DNA follows: TGTGCCAGCAGACGGGACCCTGAGGCTTTCTTT.

The chain carries TRBV6-4 and TRBJ2-7; a weak D match, TRBD1 (6 bases). The V end lost 4 bases, the J end lost 6 bases, and 10 bases lay between the germline ends. The CDR3 sequence is 12 residues long. Germline CDR1 MRHNA, CDR2 SNTAGT. CDR3 sequence reads: CASSGPRGEQYF. The CDR3 nucleotides are TGTGCCAGCAGTGGCCCCAGGGGCGAGCAGTACTTC.

The gene calls are TRBV6-1 and TRBJ1-4, with D possibly TRBD1 on 5 matching bases. This CDR3 has 14 amino acids. Trimming shortened V by 3 bases and J by 8 bases, and 13 bases separated the two germline ends. Germline lookup yields CDR1 MNHNS and CDR2 SASEGT. Written as DNA, the CDR3 is TGTGCCAGCAGTGAGGGGGTTGAGGGGGAAAAACTGTTTTTT. This encodes CASSEGVEGEKLFF.

The rearrangement joins TRBV19 to TRBJ1-1, with D tentatively TRBD1 (5 bases). Trimming shortened V by 9 bases and J by 2 bases, and 16 bases separated the two germline ends. The CDR3 contains 14 residues. Germline CDR1 reads LNHDA; CDR2 reads SQIVND (reference sequence). Written as DNA, the CDR3 is TGTGCCAGCAGAGAGGGACGGTTTAACACTGAAGCTTTCTTT. It specifies CASREGRFNTEAFF.

This rearrangement joins TRBV10-3 to TRBJ2-7, with 9 bases aligning to TRBD1. Germline values: CDR1 ENHRY, CDR2 SYGVKD. The CDR3 covers 12 residues. The V and J ends lost 10 bases and 4 bases, in that order; junction bases with no gene match: 5. This CDR3 is CATGDRDYEQYF. CDR3 DNA: TGTGCCACCGGGGACAGGGATTACGAGCAGTACTTC.

This clone appeared a single time. This rearrangement joins TRBV5-4 to TRBJ2-3; D is ambiguous. The V and J ends lost 2 bases and 2 bases respectively, with 9 bases between them. CDR1 is SGHNT and CDR2 is YYREEE in the germline V gene (reference sequence). The CDR3 covers 14 residues. CDR3 DNA: TGTGCCAGCAGCTTCGTGGAACTCACAGATACGCAGTATTTT. It specifies CASSFVELTDTQYF.

The rearrangement uses TRBV10-2 and TRBJ2-5; TRBD1 matches 11 bases. CDR3 size: 14 residues. Germline V CDR1 and CDR2: WSHSY, SAAADI. With V trimmed by 5 bases and J by 5 bases, 4 bases remained unmatched. CDR3 DNA sequence: TGCGCCAGCAGTACGGGACAGGGGGTGGAGACCCAGTACTTC. Protein: CASSTGQGVETQYF.

Here the CDR3 reads CASSLARPSSGNTIYF. CDR3 bases: TGTGCCAGCAGCTTAGCCAGGCCGAGCTCTGGAAACACCATATATTTT. The rearrangement joins TRBV7-6 to TRBJ1-3; D remains unclear. CDR3 length: 16 residues. Deletions cut 0 bases from V and 0 bases from J, with 9 bases between. Germline CDR1 and CDR2: SGHVS and FNYEAQ.

This clone was seen a handful of times. This chain connects TRBV6-4 to TRBJ1-6; 7 positions match TRBD1. The CDR3 loop spans 16 amino acids. Trimming removed 2 bases from V and 7 bases from J; junction bases left unmatched: 8. Germline V gene sequence: CDR1 MRHNA, CDR2 SNTAGT. CDR3 nucleotide sequence: TGTGCCAGCAGTGACACACCACAGGGGATGAATTCACCCCTCCACTTT. Translated, it gives CASSDTPQGMNSPLHF.

The rearrangement links TRBV10-3 to TRBJ2-7; TRBD2 agrees at 9 bases. CDR1 is ENHRY and CDR2 is SYGVKD in the germline V gene. The CDR3 runs to 13 residues. Unmatched junction bases numbered 6, after V lost 6 bases and J lost 6 bases. CDR3 nucleotides: TGTGCCATCAGCATAGCGGGAGTCGGCGAGCAGTACTTC. It yields the protein CAISIAGVGEQYF.

The chain links TRBV2 to TRBJ1-1; D is undetermined. The germline gives CDR1 SNHLY, CDR2 FYNNEI. This CDR3 has 13 residues. V was shortened by 5 bases and J by 0 bases, with 7 bases between the two germline ends. The CDR3 reads CASSLDMNTEAFF. The DNA for the CDR3 is TGTGCCAGCAGTCTTGACATGAACACTGAAGCTTTCTTT.

This clone was found once. J is TRBJ1-2 and V is TRBV13, with a weak D call TRBD1 (6 bases). Trimming removed 5 bases from V and 4 bases from J, with 14 bases in between. CDR3 length equals 14 residues. In germline, CDR1 is PRHDT, CDR2 FYEKMQ (reference sequence). The CDR3 here is CASSQQRGIYGYTF. The DNA of the CDR3 is TGTGCCAGCAGCCAACAAAGGGGGATCTATGGCTACACCTTC.

The chain employs TRBV2 and TRBJ1-5; D is perhaps TRBD1 (5 bases). Germline V gene sequence: CDR1 SNHLY, CDR2 FYNNEI. The CDR3 spans 14 residues. The V gene lost 5 bases and the J gene lost 5 bases, with 13 bases spanning the gap. CDR3 DNA sequence: TGTGCCAGCAGTATCCAGGGATTGGATCAGCCCCAGCATTTT. This translates into CASSIQGLDQPQHF.

The sample holds a few counts of this clone. The chain links TRBV4-2 to TRBJ1-1; no reliable D call. CDR1 is LGHNA and CDR2 is YNFKEQ in the germline V gene. The CDR3 has 14 residues. Trimming took off 3 bases at V and 1 base at J, with 9 bases between the two ends. The CDR3 is CASSHPGENTEAFF. The CDR3 nucleotides read TGTGCCAGCAGCCATCCGGGCGAGAACACTGAAGCTTTCTTT.

This clone was detected once. The chain employs TRBV10-3 and TRBJ2-5, with 11 bases that match TRBD2. J was trimmed by 2 bases and V by 7 bases; bases with no gene match: 6. The CDR3 sequence is 15 residues long. In germline, CDR1 is ENHRY, CDR2 SYGVKD. CDR3 sequence: CAITASGGKQETQYF. CDR3 bases: TGTGCCATCACGGCTAGCGGGGGGAAACAAGAGACCCAGTACTTC.

This chain links TRBV2 with TRBJ2-3; 10 positions match TRBD2. In germline, CDR1 is SNHLY, CDR2 FYNNEI. The CDR3 sequence is 15 residues long. V was pared by 6 bases and J by 5 bases, with 8 bases of the junction left unmatched. The CDR3 region is CASSPRASGGDTQYF. As DNA, the CDR3 is TGTGCCAGCAGCCCGAGGGCTAGCGGGGGAGATACGCAGTATTTT.

The genes are TRBV5-1 and TRBJ1-1, with 8 positions matching TRBD1. With V trimmed by 1 base and J by 1 base, 3 bases remained unmatched. The CDR3 length is 15 residues. CDR1 SGHRS and CDR2 YFSETQ come from the germline V gene. CDR3 amino acids: CASSLLTGGNTEAFF. The CDR3, as DNA: TGCGCCAGCAGCTTGTTAACAGGGGGGAACACTGAAGCTTTCTTT.

V is TRBV28 and J is TRBJ1-2, with a weak D call TRBD1 (5 bases). CDR1 MDHEN and CDR2 SYDVKM come from the germline V gene. V was trimmed by 7 bases and J by 1 base, leaving 19 bases between them. There are 16 residues in the CDR3. The CDR3 sequence is CASNRLRAGDNYGYTF. As DNA, the CDR3 is TGTGCCAGCAATCGCCTCAGGGCGGGGGATAACTATGGCTACACCTTC.

The CDR3, as DNA: TGTGCCAGCAGCTTTCAGGGACTTTTTTACTTC. This codes for CASSFQGLFYF. J is TRBJ2-5 and V is TRBV7-3; possible D gene TRBD2, 6 bases. This CDR3 has 11 residues. The germline V gene has CDR1 SGHTA and CDR2 FQGTGA. V dropped 3 bases and J dropped 14 bases, with 13 bases sitting between them.

The chain couples TRBV27 to TRBJ1-5; TRBD1 matches at 8 bases. Germline CDR1 and CDR2: MNHEY and SMNVEV (reference sequence). The CDR3 covers 14 residues. V lost 5 bases and J lost 2; bases outside the gene matches: 2. Here the CDR3 reads CASSKGQGNQPQHF. In DNA, the CDR3 is TGTGCCAGCAGTAAGGGACAGGGCAATCAGCCCCAGCATTTT.

CDR3 sequence reads: CASSVAPSGGGTDTQYF. Written as DNA, the CDR3 is TGTGCCAGCAGCGTAGCTCCCAGCGGGGGGGGCACAGATACGCAGTATTTT. The V gene is TRBV9, the J gene TRBJ2-3, with TRBD2 matching 10 bases. The CDR3 consists of 17 residues. Germline CDR1 reads SGDLS; CDR2 reads YYNGEE. Losses at the gene ends were 0 bases for V and 1 base for J; bases not matched to a gene: 5.

A word on this clone: The sample has other DNA sequences that encode this CDR3 too. The CDR3 DNA follows: TGCAGTGCTAGTACAGATACGCAGTATTTT. Protein product: CSASTDTQYF. V is TRBV20-1 and J is TRBJ2-3; D gene unclear. The CDR3 runs to 10 residues. Per the germline V gene, CDR1 is DFQATT and CDR2 is SNEGSKA (reference sequence). Trimming left V 3 bases short and J 3 bases short, with 1 base between.

The genes are TRBV7-8 and TRBJ2-1, with TRBD2 matching over 10 bases. The junction had 7 bases not matched to a gene; V was cut back by 5 bases and J by 0 bases. Germline V gene lookup returns CDR1 SGHVS and CDR2 FQNEAQ. This CDR3 has 17 amino acids. CDR3 region: CASSPRTSGYSYNEQFF. The CDR3 DNA sequence: TGTGCCAGCAGCCCCCGGACTAGCGGATACTCCTACAATGAGCAGTTCTTC.

The V and J genes are TRBV5-1 and TRBJ2-7; a possible D gene is TRBD1 (6 bases). V lost 4 bases to trimming and J lost 2 bases, with 16 bases between them. Germline V gene data show CDR1 as SGHRS and CDR2 as YFSETQ. The CDR3 extends over 15 amino acids. In DNA form, the CDR3 reads TGCGCCAGCAGCGAAGGGACAATCCTGACCTACGAGCAGTACTTC. Translating it yields CASSEGTILTYEQYF.

The CDR3: CASSLGFGSGDGYTF. The CDR3 nucleotides read TGTGCCAGCAGCTTAGGTTTTGGATCAGGCGATGGCTACACCTTC. The V and J genes are TRBV7-2 and TRBJ1-2; D not resolved. Germline loops: CDR1 SGHTA, CDR2 FQGNSA. The V gene lost 1 base and the J gene lost 6 bases, with 15 bases spanning the gap. CDR3 length equals 15 residues.

V is TRBV19 and J is TRBJ2-3; the D gene is possibly TRBD2 (6 bases). Between the trimmed V and J ends, which lost 3 bases and 4 bases, there was a span of 14 bases. Germline values: CDR1 LNHDA, CDR2 SQIVND (reference sequence). The CDR3 totals 15 residues. DNA of the CDR3: TGTGCCAGTAGTATTGGTGGGAGGAGTGCAGATACGCAGTATTTT. The encoded protein is CASSIGGRSADTQYF.

The V gene is TRBV6-5, the J gene TRBJ2-2; 8 positions agree with TRBD1. The ends lost 6 bases at V and 0 bases at J; junction bases unmatched: 3. This CDR3 region has 15 residues. Germline V gene data show CDR1 as MNHEY and CDR2 as SVGAGI. This CDR3 is CASRKQGANTGELFF. CDR3 nucleotide sequence: TGTGCCAGCAGAAAACAGGGGGCGAACACCGGGGAGCTGTTTTTT.